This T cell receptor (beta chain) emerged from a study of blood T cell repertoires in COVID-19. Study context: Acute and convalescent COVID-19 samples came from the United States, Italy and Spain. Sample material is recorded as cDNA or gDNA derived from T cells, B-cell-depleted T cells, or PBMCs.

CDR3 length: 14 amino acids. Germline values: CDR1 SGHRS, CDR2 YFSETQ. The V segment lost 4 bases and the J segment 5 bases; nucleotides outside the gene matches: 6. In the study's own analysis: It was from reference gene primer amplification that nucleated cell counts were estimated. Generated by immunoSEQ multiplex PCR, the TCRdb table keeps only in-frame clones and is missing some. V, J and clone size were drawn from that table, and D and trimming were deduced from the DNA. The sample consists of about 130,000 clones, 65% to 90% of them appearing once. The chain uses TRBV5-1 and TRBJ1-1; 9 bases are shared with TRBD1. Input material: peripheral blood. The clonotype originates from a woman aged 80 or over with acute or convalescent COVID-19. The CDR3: CASSPLTGGTEAFF. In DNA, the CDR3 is TGCGCCAGCAGCCCCCTGACAGGGGGAACTGAAGCTTTCTTT.